A single sample gave rise to the 31 T cell receptor beta chains below, sequenced in a study of T cells after yellow fever vaccination. TCRdb redid the calling of the 5' RACE reads with MiXCR, one entry per CDR3 protein. There are around 610,000 distinct CDR3 sequences in the sample; about 13% occur only once, and about 14% lies in the top ten. The sample here was PBMCs, taken on the day of the yellow fever booster vaccination. The receptors come from a man younger than 40 who received the YFV17D yellow fever vaccine.

The J gene is TRBJ2-1, the V gene TRBV11-2; no definite D call. Trimming shortened V by 5 bases and J by 6 bases, and 11 bases separated the two germline ends. Germline CDR1 is SGHAT and CDR2 is FQNNGV. The CDR3 has 13 residues. This CDR3 reads CASSPNFFNEQFF. The CDR3 nucleotides read TGTGCCAGCAGCCCCAATTTCTTCAATGAGCAGTTCTTC. Variable domain in full (rest from reference TRBV11-2 and TRBJ2-1): EAGVAQSPRYKIIEKRQSVAFWCNPISGHATLYWYQQILGQGPKLLIQFQNNGVVDDSQLPKDRFSAERLKGVDSTLKIQPAKLEDSAVYLCASSPNFFNEQFFGPGTRLTVL.

This clonotype was detected ten times or more. The chain is built from TRBV7-2 and TRBJ2-1; perhaps TRBD1 as D (5 bases). Deletions cut 5 bases from V and 5 bases from J, with 7 bases between. Per germline, CDR1 SGHTA and CDR2 FQGNSA. The CDR3 covers 12 residues. The DNA of the CDR3 is TGTGCCAGCAGCCCGGACAACAATGAGCAGTTCTTC. Its translation: CASSPDNNEQFF. Based on the CDR3 plus reference TRBV7-2 and TRBJ2-1, the full variable domain is GAGVSQSPSNKVTEKGKDVELRCDPISGHTALYWYRQSLGQGLEFLIYFQGNSAPDKSGLPSDRFSAERTGGSVSTLTIQRTQQEDSAVYLCASSPDNNEQFFGPGTRLTVL.

This clonotype was found a few times. The rearrangement joins TRBV18 to TRBJ2-1; no clear D gene. V was pared by 4 bases and J by 8 bases, with 9 bases between. The CDR3 extends over 12 amino acids. Germline CDR1 KGHSH, CDR2 LQKENI. This CDR3 reads CASSLAQDEQFF. CDR3 DNA: TGTGCCAGCTCACTCGCCCAGGATGAGCAGTTCTTC.

The chain joins TRBV12-3 or TRBV12-4 to TRBJ2-7, with a possible D match to TRBD1 (6 bases). CDR3 length: 18 residues. Trimming removed 4 bases at V and 2 bases at J, with 24 bases between. The CDR3 region is CASSSELGGPVRPYEQYF. The CDR3 DNA reads as TGTGCCAGCAGTTCAGAGCTAGGGGGACCCGTACGCCCCTACGAGCAGTACTTC.

This clonotype was seen a handful of times. The chain couples TRBV20-1 to TRBJ2-5, with D perhaps being TRBD1 or TRBD2 (5 bases each). This CDR3 has 13 amino acids. Germline values: CDR1 DFQATT, CDR2 SNEGSKA (reference sequence). Between the trimmed V and J ends, which lost 5 bases and 2 bases, there was a span of 12 bases. The CDR3 sequence: CSAAGTVQETQYF. DNA for the CDR3: TGCAGTGCTGCAGGGACCGTTCAAGAGACCCAGTACTTC.

Ten or more counts support this clonotype. The chain joins TRBV5-4 to TRBJ2-1; a weak D match, TRBD2 (6 bases). V dropped 2 bases and J dropped 1 base, with 10 bases sitting between them. This CDR3 contains 15 residues. Germline lookup yields CDR1 SGHNT and CDR2 YYREEE (reference sequence). CDR3 loop: CASSLGGMSYNEQFF. The CDR3 DNA sequence: TGTGCCAGCAGCTTAGGCGGGATGTCCTACAATGAGCAGTTCTTC.

The gene calls are TRBV5-1 and TRBJ1-2, with TRBD1 as a possible D gene (5 bases). The CDR3 runs 15 residues. V was shortened by 0 bases and J by 7 bases, with 16 bases between the two germline ends. In germline, CDR1 is SGHRS, CDR2 YFSETQ. The CDR3 loop reads CASSLESGSGTGYTF. CDR3 sequence (DNA): TGCGCCAGCAGCTTGGAATCTGGGTCTGGGACTGGCTACACCTTC.

The CDR3 region has the DNA TGTGCCTGGAATGCCCGTACGCAGTATTTT. This sequence encodes CAWNARTQYF. V is TRBV30 and J is TRBJ2-3; D is unresolved. The germline CDR1 and CDR2 sequences are GTSNPN and SVGIG (reference sequence). The CDR3 runs 10 residues. V was clipped by 4 bases and J by 8 bases, with 7 bases between them.

This clonotype was seen only a few times. V is TRBV28 and J is TRBJ2-1; the match to TRBD1 covers 11 bases. V lost 6 bases and J lost 4; bases outside the gene matches: 8. Germline lookup yields CDR1 MDHEN and CDR2 SYDVKM. The length of the CDR3 is 16 residues. The CDR3 nucleotides read TGTGCCAGCAGATTAGCCGGGACAGGGGGTTACAATGAGCAGTTCTTC. This codes for CASRLAGTGGYNEQFF.

There are many counts of this clonotype. Relative to the germline gene, one junction end is altered; a read error may explain this. The J gene is TRBJ2-7, the V gene TRBV5-1; TRBD1 matches 11 bases. Germline CDR1 SGHRS, CDR2 YFSETQ. The CDR3 extends over 14 amino acids. The CDR3 protein is CASSPGTGGYEQYF. The CDR3 DNA sequence: TGTGCCAGCAGCCCCGGGACAGGGGGTTACGAGCAGTACTTC.

The chain combines TRBV20-1 with TRBJ1-6; TRBD1 matches at 9 bases. CDR1 DFQATT and CDR2 SNEGSKA come from the germline V gene (reference sequence). Trimming removed 6 bases from V and 8 bases from J; junction bases left unmatched: 8. The CDR3 spans 14 residues. The CDR3 protein is CSAEQGATYSPLHF. CDR3 coding DNA: TGCAGTGCAGAACAGGGGGCGACTTATTCACCCCTCCACTTT.

The CDR3 region has the DNA TGTGCCAGCAGTGAAGGAGGGTGGGAGCAGTTCTTC. This gives the protein CASSEGGWEQFF. The chain recombines TRBV2 with TRBJ2-1; possible D gene TRBD2, 5 bases. CDR3 length: 12 residues. The germline V gene encodes CDR1 SNHLY and CDR2 FYNNEI. Trimming removed 1 base from V and 10 bases from J, with 8 bases in between.

The chain is built from TRBV30 and TRBJ2-3, with 7 bases that match TRBD2. CDR1 and CDR2 from the germline V gene are GTSNPN and SVGIG (reference sequence). Unmatched junction bases numbered 7, after V lost 5 bases and J lost 2 bases. CDR3 length: 14 residues. CDR3: CAWVAAGLTDTQYF. CDR3 DNA sequence: TGTGCCTGGGTGGCAGCGGGGCTCACAGATACGCAGTATTTT.

This chain joins TRBV19 and TRBJ2-1, with 8 nucleotides matching TRBD2. Per germline, CDR1 LNHDA and CDR2 SQIVND (reference sequence). The ends lost 8 bases at V and 13 bases at J; junction bases unmatched: 16. The CDR3 is 14 amino acids. DNA of the CDR3: TGTGCCAGTGGCCCTTTCGAAAGCGGGAGACCCCAGTTCTTC. Residues: CASGPFESGRPQFF.

This clonotype was counted between two and nine times. V is TRBV20-1 and J is TRBJ2-7, with D unclear. CDR1 is DFQATT and CDR2 is SNEGSKA in the germline V gene (reference sequence). The CDR3 contains 11 residues. V lost 3 bases and J 3 bases, leaving 6 bases between the germline ends. The CDR3, as DNA: TGCAGTGCTAGTTTGGGCTACGAGCAGTACTTC. Its protein product is CSASLGYEQYF.

This sequence joins TRBV2 and TRBJ2-2; 8 bases are a match to TRBD2. Losses at the gene ends were 11 bases for V and 0 bases for J; bases not matched to a gene: 17. Germline CDR1 reads SNHLY; CDR2 reads FYNNEI. This CDR3 has 18 residues. In nucleotides, the CDR3 is TGTGCCTTCTGTCTGCGCCGGGGGGGAGGGCCGAACACCGGGGAGCTGTTTTTT. Translated: CAFCLRRGGGPNTGELFF. Supplemented by reference TRBV2 and TRBJ2-2, the full variable domain reads EPEVTQTPSHQVTQMGQEVILRCVPISNHLYFYWYRQILGQKVEFLVSFYNNEISEKSEIFDDQFSVERPDGSNFTLKIRSTKLEDSAMYFCAFCLRRGGGPNTGELFFGEGSRLTVL.

A few counts support this clonotype. The chain is built from TRBV5-1 and TRBJ2-2; D remains ambiguous. The CDR3 sequence is 14 residues long. Germline values: CDR1 SGHRS, CDR2 YFSETQ. The V and J ends lost 1 base and 5 bases respectively, with 9 bases between them. CDR3 amino acids: CASSLWTRTGELFF. The CDR3 region has the DNA TGCGCCAGCAGCTTGTGGACGAGGACCGGGGAGCTGTTTTTT.

This clonotype was detected a few times. DNA for the CDR3: TGCGCCAGCAGGCGCAGGGAACCCTACGAGCAGTACTTC. This codes for CASRRREPYEQYF. The chain is built from TRBV5-1 and TRBJ2-7; weak D call: TRBD1 (5 bases). Germline CDR1 is SGHRS and CDR2 is YFSETQ. The CDR3 has 13 residues. The ends were cut back, 5 bases at V and 2 bases at J, with 11 bases in the middle.

The chain couples TRBV20-1 to TRBJ2-3, with D perhaps matching TRBD2 (5 bases). CDR1 is DFQATT and CDR2 is SNEGSKA in the germline V gene (reference sequence). Between the trimmed V and J ends, which lost 6 bases and 0 bases, there was a span of 16 bases. CDR3 length: 15 amino acids. The CDR3 DNA reads TGCAGTGCCACCAGAGGGTCAACTAGCACAGATACGCAGTATTTT. It is translated as CSATRGSTSTDTQYF.

J is TRBJ1-5 and V is TRBV25-1, with 7 bases matching TRBD1. CDR1 is MGHDK and CDR2 is SYGVNS in the germline V gene. V shed 5 bases, J shed 5 bases, and the junction held 6 bases outside the gene matches. The CDR3 runs to 14 residues. In nucleotides, the CDR3 is TGTGCCAGCAGTCAGACAGGGATGGATCAGCCCCAGCATTTT. Residues: CASSQTGMDQPQHF.

The V and J genes are TRBV12-3 or TRBV12-4 and TRBJ2-5, with unresolved D. Trimming left V 3 bases short and J 1 base short, with 9 bases between. The CDR3 loop spans 14 amino acids. The DNA of the CDR3 is TGTGCCAGCAGTTTTGGGTCAACCCAAGAGACCCAGTACTTC. Translation gives CASSFGSTQETQYF.

This clonotype was observed a handful of times. One junction end disagrees with the germline gene, perhaps due to a read error. The chain recombines TRBV12-3 or TRBV12-4 with TRBJ1-1; a possible D gene is TRBD1 (5 bases). This CDR3 comprises 13 residues. DNA of the CDR3: TGTGCCAGCAGTCTAGCGGGGGGGGCTGAAGCTTTCTTT. Encoded protein: CASSLAGGAEAFF.

The table lists this clonotype with a few counts. The chain uses TRBV20-1 and TRBJ2-5; D call uncertain. CDR3 size: 15 residues. Germline values: CDR1 DFQATT, CDR2 SNEGSKA (reference sequence). V was pared by 1 base and J by 0 bases, with 12 bases between. The CDR3 reads CSARGSTGHQETQYF. DNA of the CDR3: TGCAGTGCTAGAGGAAGCACTGGACACCAAGAGACCCAGTACTTC.

This clonotype was counted between two and nine times. The chain combines TRBV5-6 with TRBJ1-5; TRBD1 agrees at 7 bases. With V trimmed by 2 bases and J by 9 bases, 11 bases remained unmatched. The length of the CDR3 is 15 residues. Germline lookup yields CDR1 SGHDT and CDR2 YYEEEE. DNA of the CDR3: TGTGCCAGCAGCTTCCGGGGGACAGAGTTTATGCCCCAGCATTTT. Its translation is CASSFRGTEFMPQHF.

J is TRBJ2-3 and V is TRBV24-1, with TRBD1 identical over 7 bases. Germline V lookup: CDR1 KGHDR, CDR2 SFDVKD. This CDR3 is 15 amino acids long. Trimming at V came to 4 bases and at J to 6 bases, leaving 9 bases not matched to a gene. CDR3 sequence reads: CATSDPDRFGDTQYF. In DNA, the CDR3 is TGTGCCACCAGTGACCCGGACAGGTTTGGGGATACGCAGTATTTT.

The V call is TRBV7-2, the J call TRBJ2-7; TRBD2 aligns across 7 bases. The CDR3 consists of 16 residues. Looked up from germline, CDR1 is SGHTA and CDR2 is FQGNSA. Unmatched junction bases numbered 12, after V lost 2 bases and J lost 5 bases. The CDR3 loop reads CASSLPLGAGADEQYF. DNA of the CDR3: TGTGCCAGCAGCTTACCGTTAGGGGCGGGAGCTGACGAGCAGTACTTC. The variable domain in full, completed from reference TRBV7-2 and TRBJ2-7, reads GAGVSQSPSNKVTEKGKDVELRCDPISGHTALYWYRQSLGQGLEFLIYFQGNSAPDKSGLPSDRFSAERTGGSVSTLTIQRTQQEDSAVYLCASSLPLGAGADEQYFGPGTRLTVT.

This clonotype was seen a few times. The chain carries TRBV20-1 and TRBJ1-4; D gene uncertain. The germline V gene encodes CDR1 DFQATT and CDR2 SNEGSKA (reference sequence). The CDR3 extends over 15 amino acids. V lost 0 bases and J lost 0, with 8 bases in between. The CDR3 sequence is CSARDAPATNEKLFF. CDR3 DNA: TGCAGTGCTAGAGATGCGCCTGCAACTAATGAAAAACTGTTTTTT.

This clonotype was found a few times. V gene TRBV13 combines with J gene TRBJ2-3; 10 positions agree with TRBD1. Germline V gene lookup returns CDR1 PRHDT and CDR2 FYEKMQ (reference sequence). With 5 bases clipped from V and 2 bases from J, the junction kept 4 bases outside the gene matches. The CDR3 length is 15 residues. In nucleotides, the CDR3 is TGTGCCAGCAGCCGGACAGGGGGTTTCACAGATACGCAGTATTTT. It is translated as CASSRTGGFTDTQYF.

The chain combines TRBV9 with TRBJ2-7; a weak D match, TRBD2 (6 bases). The CDR3 has 16 residues. Germline V gene data show CDR1 as SGDLS and CDR2 as YYNGEE. Trimming took off 4 bases at V and 4 bases at J, with 21 bases between the two ends. The CDR3 DNA sequence: TGTGCCAGCAGCCATTCCACAGACGGGACTCCATACGAGCAGTACTTC. This translates into CASSHSTDGTPYEQYF. The variable domain in full, completed from reference TRBV9 and TRBJ2-7, reads DSGVTQTPKHLITATGQRVTLRCSPRSGDLSVYWYQQSLDQGLQFLIQYYNGEERAKGNILERFSAQQFPDLHSELNLSSLELGDSALYFCASSHSTDGTPYEQYFGPGTRLTVT.

This chain uses TRBV4-1 with TRBJ2-1; tentatively, D is TRBD1 or TRBD2 (6 bases each). V was clipped by 4 bases and J by 4 bases, with 23 bases between them. Germline V lookup: CDR1 MGHRA, CDR2 YSYEKL. This CDR3 spans 18 amino acids. The CDR3: CASSLGQGSGLWYNEQFF. DNA for the CDR3: TGCGCCAGCAGCCTCGGGCAGGGGAGCGGGCTTTGGTACAATGAGCAGTTCTTC.

There are a few counts of this clonotype. The genes are TRBV6-5 and TRBJ2-5, with a weak D call TRBD1 (6 bases). CDR1 and CDR2 from the germline V gene are MNHEY and SVGAGI. V lost 0 bases to trimming and J lost 5 bases, with 10 bases between them. This CDR3 comprises 14 residues. The CDR3 sequence: CASSYSNREETQYF. The CDR3 DNA reads as TGTGCCAGCAGTTACTCTAACAGGGAGGAGACCCAGTACTTC.